The entry that follows covers one T cell receptor (beta chain) sequence. Repertoires were generated with immunoSEQ multiplex PCR, while TCRdb's copy carries only in-frame clones and drops some. This table has under 75,000 clones, 88% appearing once. The length of the CDR3 is 13 residues. The germline V gene has CDR1 MDHEN and CDR2 SYDVKM. V shed 3 bases and J shed 4 bases, with 9 bases lying between them. This sample is drawn from a study of blood T cell repertoires in COVID-19. What was sequenced was peripheral blood. The J gene is TRBJ1-2, the V gene TRBV28, with D maybe TRBD1 (5 bases). This clonotype was obtained from a woman aged 80 or over with active COVID-19. CDR3 sequence: CASSLGQTYGYTF. CDR3 coding DNA: TGTGCCAGCAGTTTGGGGCAGACCTATGGCTACACCTTC.